This TCR beta chain was sequenced in a study of shared clonotypes between healthy human individuals. General study results and limits: Naive subsets typically showed greater estimated richness than memory subsets. The sole specimen, blood, was sampled, and tissue repertoires likely differ. Against clonotypes common to all four donors, non-shared ones had lower generation probabilities. Sharing across a few donors was seen in around 5% of naive CD4 clonotypes.

V lost 4 bases to trimming and J lost 7 bases, with 5 bases between them. CDR1 is SQVTM, CDR2 ANQGSEA, per germline. CDR3 length: 10 amino acids. Method: immunoSEQ multiplex PCR; TCRdb's copy keeps in-frame clones and lacks some. The table lists about 1 million clones, approximately 72% of them singletons. The table lists this clone with a count of one. Its antigen is unknown. The chain links TRBV29-1 to TRBJ2-1; D gene unclear. This receptor was identified in a man between 18 and 29 years old in good health. Sequenced input: memory CD4+ T cells sorted from blood. Indicated subset: CD45RA-negative fraction. Here the CDR3 reads CSVAVNEQFF. The CDR3 DNA reads as TGCAGCGTTGCCGTGAATGAGCAGTTCTTC.